This passage covers 10 T cell receptor beta chains from one sample sequenced in a study of blood T cell repertoires in COVID-19. Clones were sequenced by immunoSEQ multiplex PCR, and TCRdb holds only the in-frame ones, with some missing. The table lists around 160,000 clones, over 75% of them singletons. Sequences were obtained from PBMCs or T cells enriched from blood (not recorded which). The source of these receptors is a man aged 45 to 65 who had recovered from COVID-19.

This clone has a single count. V and J are TRBV27 and TRBJ2-1, with D uncertain. V was trimmed by 3 bases and J by 8 bases, leaving 20 bases between them. The CDR3 is 16 residues long. Germline V gene data show CDR1 as MNHEY and CDR2 as SMNVEV (reference sequence). CDR3 in amino acids: CASSLSRGASEDEQFF. The CDR3, as DNA: TGTGCCAGCAGTTTGTCCCGAGGAGCTAGTGAGGATGAGCAGTTCTTC.

V gene TRBV12-3 or TRBV12-4 combines with J gene TRBJ1-5; possible D gene TRBD1, 5 bases. V was clipped by 6 bases and J by 2 bases, with 8 bases between them. The CDR3 consists of 13 residues. DNA for the CDR3: TGTGCCAGCAGGAAGACAGGCAATCAGCCCCAGCATTTT. Translation gives CASRKTGNQPQHF.

The chain uses TRBV2 and TRBJ2-5; D is perhaps TRBD2 (6 bases). Germline CDR1 reads SNHLY; CDR2 reads FYNNEI. The CDR3 runs 15 residues. Between the trimmed V and J ends, which lost 3 bases and 0 bases, there was a span of 11 bases. The CDR3 spells CASSERRGNQETQYF. The CDR3 region has the DNA TGTGCCAGCAGTGAGAGGCGGGGCAACCAAGAGACCCAGTACTTC. Looking up the rest from reference TRBV2 and TRBJ2-5 gives the full variable domain: EPEVTQTPSHQVTQMGQEVILRCVPISNHLYFYWYRQILGQKVEFLVSFYNNEISEKSEIFDDQFSVERPDGSNFTLKIRSTKLEDSAMYFCASSERRGNQETQYFGPGTRLLVL.

The CDR3 loop reads CASSQEGGPGRETGELFF. Written as DNA, the CDR3 is TGTGCCAGCAGCCAAGAAGGTGGCCCGGGCCGGGAGACCGGGGAGCTGTTTTTT. The chain is built from TRBV3-1 (or the pseudogene TRBV3-2) and TRBJ2-2, with D tentatively TRBD2 (6 bases). The V and J ends lost 0 bases and 5 bases respectively, with 19 bases between them. Germline V CDR1 and CDR2: LGHDT, YNNKEL (reference sequence). CDR3 length: 18 amino acids.

The chain combines TRBV18 with TRBJ2-1, with 9 bases matching TRBD2. The CDR3 runs 17 residues. Germline CDR1 KGHSH, CDR2 LQKENI. Trimming removed 3 bases from V and 7 bases from J; junction bases left unmatched: 13. The CDR3 bases are TGTGCCAGCTCACCGAAACGACCGGGACTAGCTCTTAATGAGCAGTTCTTC. Translated, it gives CASSPKRPGLALNEQFF.

V is TRBV10-3 and J is TRBJ2-3; 12 nucleotides agree with TRBD2. CDR1 and CDR2 from the germline V gene are ENHRY and SYGVKD. V gave up 7 bases and J gave up 4 bases; unmatched junction bases: 3. This CDR3 is built from 14 residues. The CDR3 loop is CAITSGGAADTQYF. The CDR3 DNA reads TGTGCCATCACTAGCGGGGGGGCCGCAGATACGCAGTATTTT.

This clone was recorded only once. This chain links TRBV14 with TRBJ2-7; 12 bases are a match to TRBD1. V lost 5 bases and J lost 2; bases outside the gene matches: 1. The CDR3 has 14 residues. Germline-derived CDR1 and CDR2 are SGHDN and FVKESK. The chain's CDR3 is CASSRDRGPYEQYF. The DNA of the CDR3 is TGTGCCAGCAGCAGGGACAGGGGGCCCTACGAGCAGTACTTC.

In its sample, this clone was seen once. The chain couples TRBV5-6 to TRBJ1-3, with D uncertain. Germline V gives CDR1 SGHDT, CDR2 YYEEEE. The germline V and J ends were trimmed by 0 bases and 4 bases, with 14 bases remaining between them. The CDR3 length is 16 residues. The CDR3 DNA follows: TGTGCCAGCAGCTTGGGGATCCTCTCAGGAGGAAACACCATATATTTT. Translation: CASSLGILSGGNTIYF.

This clone was picked up a small number of times. This chain uses TRBV15 with TRBJ2-7; 8 bases agree with TRBD1. The CDR3 is made up of 15 amino acids. V gave up 0 bases and J gave up 3 bases; unmatched junction bases: 4. Per the germline V gene, CDR1 is LNHNV and CDR2 is YYDKDF (reference sequence). The CDR3 spells CATSRDGTGSYEQYF. In DNA form, the CDR3 reads TGTGCCACCAGCAGAGATGGGACAGGAAGCTACGAGCAGTACTTC.

V usage is TRBV28 and J usage is TRBJ2-7; 9 bases align to TRBD1. Germline trimming cut 5 bases from V and 6 bases from J; bases unmatched to any gene: 8. The V gene's germline CDR1 is MDHEN and CDR2 SYDVKM. The CDR3 totals 14 residues. CDR3 nucleotide sequence: TGTGCCAGCAGTCCCGGGACAGGGCTAACCGAGCAGTACTTC. Amino acid sequence: CASSPGTGLTEQYF. Full variable domain (missing parts from reference TRBV28 and TRBJ2-7): DVKVTQSSRYLVKRTGEKVFLECVQDMDHENMFWYRQDPGLGLRLIYFSYDVKMKEKGDIPEGYSVSREKKERFSLILESASTNQTSMYLCASSPGTGLTEQYFGPGTRLTVT.